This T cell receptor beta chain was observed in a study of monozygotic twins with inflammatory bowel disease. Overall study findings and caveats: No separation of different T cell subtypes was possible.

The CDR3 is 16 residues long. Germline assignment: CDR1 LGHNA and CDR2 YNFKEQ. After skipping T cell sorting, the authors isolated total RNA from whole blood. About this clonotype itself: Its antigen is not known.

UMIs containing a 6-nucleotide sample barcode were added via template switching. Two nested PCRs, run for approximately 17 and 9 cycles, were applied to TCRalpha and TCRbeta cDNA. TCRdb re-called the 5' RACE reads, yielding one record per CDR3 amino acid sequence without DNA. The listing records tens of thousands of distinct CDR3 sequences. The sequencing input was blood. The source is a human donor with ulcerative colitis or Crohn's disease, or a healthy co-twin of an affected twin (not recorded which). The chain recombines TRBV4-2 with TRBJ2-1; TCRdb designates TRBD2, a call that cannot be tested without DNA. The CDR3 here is CASSQDYRLRAGEQFF.